This record concerns one T cell receptor beta chain sequence. Its antigen is still unknown. These data originate in a study of CD8+CD57+ T cells in acquired aplastic anemia. Notes on the study in general: Between patients and controls, CD8+ Simpson's diversity did not vary significantly.

For CDR3 and TCR beta VDJ profiling, genomic DNA was the template used. TCRdb fed the reads into MiXCR, producing one record per CDR3 protein. The sample has some 190,000 distinct CDR3 sequences, 45% to 50% seen once; the top ten hold 2.5% to 3.5%. Germline V CDR1 and CDR2: KGHSH, LQKENI. This CDR3 has 18 residues. V was pared by 2 bases and J by 0 bases, with 7 bases of the junction left unmatched. V usage is TRBV18 and J usage is TRBJ2-2; 9 positions agree with TRBD1. The sequence was obtained from a human donor in good health. The source material was sorted CD4+, CD8+, or CD8+CD57+ T cells (not recorded which) from PBMCs. This CDR3 reads CASSPLDRGGTNTGELFF. In nucleotides, the CDR3 is TGTGCCAGCTCACCATTGGACAGGGGAGGTACGAACACCGGGGAGCTGTTTTTT. Based on the CDR3 plus reference TRBV18 and TRBJ2-2, the full variable domain is NAGVMQNPRHLVRRRGQEARLRCSPMKGHSHVYWYRQLPEEGLKFMVYLQKENIIDESGMPKERFSAEFPKEGPSILRIQQVVRGDSAAYFCASSPLDRGGTNTGELFFGEGSRLTVL.